The T cell receptor beta chain under discussion was sequenced for a study of blood T cell repertoires in COVID-19. Study information: Samples of COVID-19 (acute and convalescent) were obtained from the United States, Italy and Spain.

The V and J ends lost 1 base and 7 bases, in that order; junction bases with no gene match: 6. CDR1 is KGHSH, CDR2 LQKENI, per germline. This CDR3 region has 16 residues. Individuals aged about 18 to 100 years were recruited from around 22 US areas. The protocol was immunoSEQ multiplex PCR, while the TCRdb copy is restricted to in-frame clones and leaves out a portion. The sample includes approximately 300,000 clones, about 92% of them seen just once. The V call is TRBV18, the J call TRBJ2-1; 11 bases are shared with TRBD2. This sequence was found in a woman younger than 45 who had recovered from COVID-19. Material for sequencing was PBMCs or T cells enriched from blood (not recorded which). For the CDR3, the DNA is TGTGCCAGCTCACCACAGTTAGCGGGAGGGCCTAATGAGCAGTTCTTC. It is translated as CASSPQLAGGPNEQFF.